Below, 24 T cell receptor beta chains from the same sample are listed, as sequenced in a study of read filtering for tumor transcriptome and immune sequencing. This library used roughly 400 ng RNA and molecular barcoded adaptors spanning alpha/delta and beta/gamma chains. TCRdb used MiXCR to reprocess the reads, holding one entry per CDR3 protein. The data hold around 41,000 distinct CDR3 sequences, with around 13% observed a single time. Sequencing was carried out using a population of CD138-negative cells sorted from bone marrow. The receptor set was obtained from a donor older than 35 with multiple myeloma.

This clonotype was detected many times. The chain employs TRBV6-5 and TRBJ1-1; TRBD1 matches at 7 bases. Per the germline V gene, CDR1 is MNHEY and CDR2 is SVGAGI. The CDR3 runs 14 residues. V was clipped by 6 bases and J by 1 base; unmatched bases: 5. In DNA form, the CDR3 reads TGTGCCAGCAGCCCCTGGGACAGGAACACTGAAGCTTTCTTT. It encodes CASSPWDRNTEAFF.

A note on this clonotype: Being one base from a much bigger clone, this may be a read error. The rearrangement uses TRBV28 and TRBJ1-1; a possible D gene is TRBD1 (5 bases). The length of the CDR3 is 14 residues. Looked up from germline, CDR1 is MDHEN and CDR2 is SYDVKM. The CDR3 sequence: CAGSPSRGGTEAFF. CDR3 in DNA: TGTGCCGGCAGTCCCAGTCGGGGCGGCACTGAAGCTTTCTTT.

Judged by abundance, this clonotype is medium-sized. J is TRBJ2-1 and V is TRBV6-6, with D perhaps TRBD2 (6 bases). From germline, CDR1 is MNHNY and CDR2 SVGAGI (reference sequence). V was pared by 7 bases and J by 5 bases, with 15 bases between. This CDR3 is built from 14 residues. This CDR3 is CASTLAGGNNEQFF. CDR3 sequence (DNA): TGTGCCAGCACCCTGGCAGGCGGGAACAATGAGCAGTTCTTC.

The chain links TRBV6-2 or TRBV6-3 to TRBJ2-1; the D call may be TRBD1 or TRBD2 (5 bases each). Germline V gene data show CDR1 as MNHEY and CDR2 as SVGEGT. V was trimmed by 9 bases and J by 9 bases, leaving 21 bases between them. This CDR3 has 14 residues. This chain's CDR3 is CASRLETRGTEQFF. CDR3 in DNA: TGTGCCAGTCGGCTCGAGACTCGAGGGACTGAGCAGTTCTTC.

There are many counts of this clonotype. The gene calls are TRBV24-1 and TRBJ2-2; possibly TRBD2 for D (5 bases). This CDR3 spans 15 amino acids. The germline CDR1 and CDR2 sequences are KGHDR and SFDVKD. Deletions cut 3 bases from V and 3 bases from J, with 10 bases between. In nucleotides, the CDR3 is TGTGCCACCAGTGATGCCGGACTGCACACCGGGGAGCTGTTTTTT. It yields the protein CATSDAGLHTGELFF.

This clonotype was counted many times. The V call is TRBV7-6, the J call TRBJ2-7; 8 bases match TRBD1. Germline V lookup: CDR1 SGHVS, CDR2 FNYEAQ. V lost 1 base to trimming and J lost 3 bases; unmatched junction nucleotides: 5. The CDR3 is made up of 15 amino acids. Written as DNA, the CDR3 is TGTGCCAGCAGCTTAGTTCAGGGGACAGGCTACGAGCAGTACTTC. Its translation: CASSLVQGTGYEQYF.

This clonotype occurred a few times. The chain couples TRBV5-5 to TRBJ2-3; 8 nucleotides align to TRBD1. The CDR3 is made up of 15 amino acids. The J segment lost 3 bases and the V segment lost 7 bases, leaving 10 bases of the junction unmatched. The germline V gene encodes CDR1 SGHKS and CDR2 YYEKEE (reference sequence). The CDR3 loop reads CASGRQGAPTDTQYF. CDR3 DNA: TGTGCCAGCGGTCGGCAGGGGGCCCCTACAGATACGCAGTATTTT.

Points on this clonotype: This may be a read error, as it is one base from a much larger clone. The chain is built from TRBV30 and TRBJ1-6; no firm D call. This CDR3 contains 15 residues. Germline V gene lookup returns CDR1 GTSNPN and CDR2 SVGIG (reference sequence). The CDR3 loop is CAWSRLTSCNSPLHF. The DNA of the CDR3 is TGTGCCTGGAGTCGTTTGACCTCCTGTAATTCACCCCTCCACTTT.

This clonotype appeared a few times. A much larger clone differs by one base, so this may be a read error. The chain links TRBV25-1 to TRBJ1-2; D is possibly TRBD1 (5 bases). Germline V gene sequence: CDR1 MGHDK, CDR2 SYGVNS. V shed 3 bases and J shed 8 bases, with 19 bases lying between them. The CDR3 consists of 15 residues. The CDR3 spells CASSDPTVPNAGYTF. CDR3 DNA sequence: TGTGCCAGCAGTGACCCGACAGTCCCCAACGCGGGCTACACCTTC.

This clonotype appeared many times. This CDR3 is CASSPSGGRTSRPFF. CDR3 DNA sequence: TGTGCCAGCAGTCCAAGCGGGGGGAGGACTAGTCGTCCGTTCTTC. J is TRBJ2-1 and V is TRBV12-3 or TRBV12-4; TRBD2 aligns across 9 bases. After removal of 5 bases from V and 15 bases from J, the junction contained 17 bases not matched to a gene. CDR3 length equals 15 residues.

This clonotype was seen repeatedly, ten times or more. This chain joins TRBV11-3 and TRBJ2-7; TRBD1 matches 7 bases. Germline V CDR1 and CDR2: SGHNT, YENEEA. The V gene end was trimmed by 5 bases and the J gene end by 3 bases; junction bases not matched to a gene: 10. This CDR3 comprises 15 residues. The chain's CDR3 is CASSIRQGLNYEQYF. CDR3 sequence (DNA): TGTGCCAGCAGCATCAGACAGGGTCTCAACTACGAGCAGTACTTC.

This clonotype was detected many times. This chain joins TRBV2 and TRBJ1-5, with 9 positions matching TRBD1. Losses at the gene ends were 7 bases for V and 3 bases for J; bases not matched to a gene: 7. CDR1 is SNHLY and CDR2 is FYNNEI in the germline V gene. The CDR3 loop spans 15 amino acids. CDR3 protein: CASTPGQGINQPQHF. The CDR3 DNA reads TGTGCCAGCACCCCGGGACAGGGAATCAATCAGCCCCAGCATTTT.

This clonotype was observed at least ten times. This rearrangement joins TRBV5-1 to TRBJ1-1; possible D gene TRBD1, 5 bases. The V gene lost 0 bases and the J gene lost 4 bases, with 13 bases spanning the gap. This CDR3 has 15 amino acids. Germline CDR1 reads SGHRS; CDR2 reads YFSETQ. The CDR3 spells CASSLGGLTGTEAFF. Here the CDR3 DNA reads TGCGCCAGCAGCTTGGGAGGTTTAACAGGCACTGAAGCTTTCTTT.

This clonotype was picked up many times. This chain uses TRBV6-2 or TRBV6-3 with TRBJ1-5; D gene uncertain. This CDR3 comprises 16 residues. V was trimmed by 0 bases and J by 0 bases, leaving 9 bases between them. Germline V gives CDR1 MNHEY, CDR2 SVGEGT. The CDR3 DNA is TGTGCCAGCAGTTACTCCCCGCCGGATAGCAATCAGCCCCAGCATTTT. Translated: CASSYSPPDSNQPQHF.

Ten or more counts support this clonotype. This chain joins TRBV4-1 and TRBJ1-2; D is perhaps TRBD1 (5 bases). CDR1 is MGHRA, CDR2 YSYEKL, per germline. With 0 bases removed from V and 7 bases from J, the gap between germline ends came to 15 bases. The CDR3 sequence is 15 residues long. The CDR3 nucleotides are TGCGCCAGCAGCCAAGACTGGGAGGGGAGAGTTGGCTACACCTTC. Amino acids: CASSQDWEGRVGYTF.

The chain is built from TRBV5-1 and TRBJ2-1, with 8 bases lining up with TRBD2. CDR3 size: 15 residues. Germline V lookup: CDR1 SGHRS, CDR2 YFSETQ. V was pared by 1 base and J by 1 base, with 1 base of the junction left unmatched. This chain's CDR3 is CASSLIAGSYNEQFF. The CDR3 DNA reads TGCGCCAGCAGCTTGATAGCGGGGTCCTACAATGAGCAGTTCTTC.

Remarks on this clonotype: This clone may be a read error of a much larger clone one base away. The chain is built from TRBV18 and TRBJ1-2; D remains ambiguous. Germline V gives CDR1 KGHSH, CDR2 LQKENI. The CDR3 length is 14 residues. The CDR3 protein is CVSSPSQLEYGYTF. CDR3 DNA: TGTGTCAGCTCACCATCCCAACTGGAATATGGCTACACCTTC.

This chain joins TRBV5-1 and TRBJ1-4, with a tentative D call TRBD1 (6 bases). This CDR3 region has 16 residues. Germline loops: CDR1 SGHRS, CDR2 YFSETQ. The ends were cut back, 1 base at V and 0 bases at J, with 10 bases in the middle. CDR3 protein: CASSLWTDPTNEKLFF. In DNA form, the CDR3 reads TGCGCCAGCAGCTTGTGGACAGACCCAACTAATGAAAAACTGTTTTTT.

Concerning this clonotype: A far larger clone is one nucleotide away, so this likely arose from a read error. The chain has TRBV4-1 and TRBJ1-1; D not certain. Germline V gene data show CDR1 as MGHRA and CDR2 as YSYEKL. This CDR3 comprises 15 residues. CDR3 sequence reads: CASSQAQDSNSPLYF. The CDR3 DNA reads TGCGCCAGCAGCCAAGCCCAGGACTCGAATTCACCCCTCTACTTT.

This chain joins TRBV6-4 and TRBJ1-1; 8 nucleotides align to TRBD1. This CDR3 has 16 residues. CDR1 and CDR2 from the germline V gene are MRHNA and SNTAGT. V gave up 9 bases and J gave up 5 bases; unmatched junction bases: 17. In DNA, the CDR3 is TGTGCCAGTCCTGCTCAGACAGGGGAGAAATGGACTGAAGCTTTCTTT. Amino acid sequence: CASPAQTGEKWTEAFF.

This clonotype has just a few counts. This may arise from a read error, as a much more abundant clone is one base away. The J gene is TRBJ2-2, the V gene TRBV27; D ambiguous. The CDR3 is made up of 13 amino acids. The germline gives CDR1 MNHEY, CDR2 SMNVEV (reference sequence). The CDR3: CAISLAQTGELFF. The CDR3 DNA reads as TGTGCCATCAGTTTGGCTCAGACCGGGGAGCTGTTTTTT.

This clonotype has a count of ten or more. The rearrangement links TRBV7-2 to TRBJ2-1, with 9 nucleotides matching TRBD2. The CDR3 consists of 15 residues. Trimming removed 5 bases from V and 9 bases from J; junction bases left unmatched: 11. The germline CDR1 and CDR2 sequences are SGHTA and FQGNSA. The CDR3 reads CASSPGGAGGFEQFF. The CDR3 bases are TGTGCCAGCAGCCCCGGTGGGGCGGGGGGGTTTGAGCAGTTCTTC.

This clonotype was seen ten or more times. This chain links TRBV5-4 with TRBJ2-3; D ambiguous. The CDR3 covers 13 residues. V lost 4 bases and J 0 bases, leaving 6 bases between the germline ends. CDR1 is SGHNT, CDR2 YYREEE, per germline (reference sequence). CDR3 in amino acids: CASSPGSTDTQYF. The CDR3, as DNA: TGTGCCAGCAGCCCGGGTAGCACAGATACGCAGTATTTT.

This clonotype has at least ten counts. The chain joins TRBV29-1 to TRBJ1-4, with D tentatively TRBD1 (6 bases). The CDR3 loop spans 13 amino acids. Trimming shortened V by 7 bases and J by 7 bases, and 16 bases separated the two germline ends. The V gene's germline CDR1 is SQVTM and CDR2 ANQGSEA. The CDR3 DNA is TGCAGCGCCCTAGGGGGGGTCGGTGAAAAACTGTTTTTT. This encodes CSALGGVGEKLFF.